This TCR beta chain was identified in a study of T cells in Graves' hyperthyroidism and ophthalmopathy. Regarding the study as a whole: The blood repertoire included most of the expanded thyroid clonotypes above 0.001.

Any patient presenting with uncontrolled infection, other autoimmune disease, pregnancy or lactation was left out. Orbital computed tomography, thyroid ultrasound, serum thyroxine and TRAb, and clinical symptoms together informed the diagnoses. A note on this clonotype: The target antigen is unknown.

RNA transcripts served as the template for amplifying TCR beta CDR3 regions. HTBI primers were employed in a first-round RT-PCR of the TCR CDR3. TCRdb reprocessed the multiplex PCR reads via MiXCR and lists one record per CDR3 protein. The top ten clones hold about 7.2% of a sample with 600,000 to 700,000 distinct CDR3 sequences, about 45% of them seen once. Trimming cost V 7 bases and J 7 bases; bases outside gene matches: 10. The CDR3 sequence is 14 residues long. The germline V gene has CDR1 SNHLY and CDR2 FYNNEI. The source is an adult man with Graves' disease, either hyperthyroidism or ophthalmopathy (not recorded which). The specimen was peripheral blood or thyroid tissue (not recorded which). The chain links TRBV2 to TRBJ1-2, with TRBD1 identical over 9 bases. The CDR3 protein is CASIKTGGIGGYTF. DNA for the CDR3: TGTGCCAGCATCAAGACAGGGGGAATCGGTGGCTACACCTTC.